What follows are 12 T cell receptor beta chains derived from one specimen sequenced in a study of OX40 agonist ivuxolimab in advanced cancers. The assay was immunoSEQ multiplex PCR, and TCRdb's table has in-frame clones only and misses some. The table lists tens of thousands of clones, roughly nine tenths of them singletons. The sample consisted of CD4+ or CD8+ T cells sorted from blood, taken in a trial of the OX40 agonist ivuxolimab. Source of these receptors: an adult with an advanced solid tumor such as melanoma, head and neck, liver or kidney cancer.

The chain employs TRBV2 and TRBJ2-5; TRBD2 matches at 7 bases. This CDR3 spans 12 amino acids. V lost 11 bases, J lost 4 bases, and 7 bases stayed unmatched. In germline, CDR1 is SNHLY, CDR2 FYNNEI. The CDR3, as DNA: TGTGCCTCCGAACTAGCGCGAGAGACCCAGTACTTC. Translation: CASELARETQYF.

This rearrangement joins TRBV11-2 to TRBJ1-1; 7 bases line up with TRBD1. Germline CDR1 and CDR2: SGHAT and FQNNGV. Germline trimming cut 4 bases from V and 5 bases from J; bases unmatched to any gene: 10. The CDR3 spans 15 residues. This CDR3 reads CASSSNRGRPTEAFF. In nucleotides, the CDR3 is TGTGCCAGCAGCTCCAACAGGGGTCGGCCGACTGAAGCTTTCTTT.

The chain has TRBV4-2 and TRBJ2-3; TRBD2 agrees at 11 bases. CDR3 length equals 16 residues. Looked up from germline, CDR1 is LGHNA and CDR2 is YNFKEQ. The junction had 5 bases not matched to a gene; V was cut back by 0 bases and J by 6 bases. CDR3 in amino acids: CASSQELASGGDTQYF. CDR3 DNA sequence: TGTGCCAGCAGCCAAGAATTGGCTAGCGGGGGGGATACGCAGTATTTT.

This clone was recorded once. The chain couples TRBV5-6 to TRBJ2-1; the D gene is possibly TRBD1 (6 bases). The CDR3 is made up of 16 amino acids. Per germline, CDR1 SGHDT and CDR2 YYEEEE. Trimming pared 2 bases from V and 4 bases from J, leaving 16 bases between. The CDR3 coding sequence is TGTGCCAGCAGCTTTCAGGGGCGCCTGCTTTACAATGAGCAGTTCTTC. The encoded protein is CASSFQGRLLYNEQFF.

V gene TRBV19 combines with J gene TRBJ2-2; D is uncertain. V was clipped by 10 bases and J by 1 base, with 13 bases between them. Germline V gene lookup returns CDR1 LNHDA and CDR2 SQIVND (reference sequence). CDR3 size: 14 residues. The CDR3 sequence: CATPGLGNTGELFF. The CDR3 nucleotides are TGTGCCACCCCAGGCCTAGGGAACACCGGGGAGCTGTTTTTT.

The rearrangement joins TRBV5-1 to TRBJ2-5, with 9 nucleotides matching TRBD2. The length of the CDR3 is 18 residues. CDR1 SGHRS and CDR2 YFSETQ come from the germline V gene. V lost 4 bases and J lost 3; bases outside the gene matches: 16. The CDR3 sequence: CASSKGGGASGNKETQYF. In DNA, the CDR3 is TGCGCCAGCAGCAAAGGAGGGGGGGCTAGCGGGAATAAAGAGACCCAGTACTTC.

This chain connects TRBV29-1 to TRBJ1-2, with D unclear. The germline CDR1 and CDR2 sequences are SQVTM and ANQGSEA. Trimming cost V 5 bases and J 1 base, with 5 bases left between them. This CDR3 contains 11 residues. This CDR3 reads CSVPLNYGYTF. The CDR3, as DNA: TGCAGCGTTCCGCTTAACTATGGCTACACCTTC.

The chain combines TRBV19 with TRBJ1-1; D remains unclear. Deletions cut 5 bases from V and 1 base from J, with 8 bases between. Germline V gives CDR1 LNHDA, CDR2 SQIVND (reference sequence). This CDR3 contains 13 residues. The CDR3 protein is CASSRAQNTEAFF. The DNA of the CDR3 is TGTGCCAGTAGTCGGGCTCAGAACACTGAAGCTTTCTTT.

The chain carries TRBV6-1 and TRBJ1-1; possible D gene TRBD1, 5 bases. V was trimmed by 4 bases and J by 2 bases, leaving 14 bases between them. Germline assignment: CDR1 MNHNS and CDR2 SASEGT. This CDR3 is 15 amino acids long. The CDR3 DNA is TGTGCCAGCAGTGTCCGCCTTGGGGGTAACACTGAAGCTTTCTTT. Translating it yields CASSVRLGGNTEAFF.

The chain uses TRBV6-6 and TRBJ1-5; D is possibly TRBD1 (5 bases). With 4 bases removed from V and 11 bases from J, the gap between germline ends came to 18 bases. Per the germline V gene, CDR1 is MNHNY and CDR2 is SVGAGI (reference sequence). This CDR3 is built from 14 residues. The DNA of the CDR3 is TGTGCCAGCAGTTCTTCAGCGAACAGGCCGGCCCAGCATTTT. Its protein product is CASSSSANRPAQHF.

The rearrangement uses TRBV28 and TRBJ1-6; no clear D. Germline-derived CDR1 and CDR2 are MDHEN and SYDVKM. V lost 3 bases and J 7 bases, leaving 13 bases between the germline ends. This CDR3 spans 15 amino acids. The CDR3 DNA follows: TGTGCCAGCAGTTTGGAGGGCCCCGGAAATTCACCCCTCCACTTT. Amino acids: CASSLEGPGNSPLHF. The full variable domain, completed using reference TRBV28 and TRBJ1-6, is DVKVTQSSRYLVKRTGEKVFLECVQDMDHENMFWYRQDPGLGLRLIYFSYDVKMKEKGDIPEGYSVSREKKERFSLILESASTNQTSMYLCASSLEGPGNSPLHFGNGTRLTVT.

This clone appeared once. This chain connects TRBV15 to TRBJ1-2; D gene unclear. Germline values: CDR1 LNHNV, CDR2 YYDKDF (reference sequence). V lost 1 base and J lost 5, with 11 bases in between. The CDR3 is 14 residues long. CDR3 protein: CATSRAGVGYGYTF. As DNA, the CDR3 is TGTGCCACCAGCAGAGCTGGCGTCGGGTATGGCTACACCTTC.